These T cell receptor beta chains were read from a single sample in a study of neurological immune-mediated disorders. TCRdb passed the 5' RACE reads through MiXCR, listing each CDR3 protein once. The sample contains around 13,000 distinct CDR3 sequences, about 7.4% of which appear only once. The sequencing input was CD8+ T cells from blood. Source of these receptors: a woman aged 40-49 years in good health. Both conserved end residues are part of each CDR3. D genes are given only for firm matches. Size values are once, few and many counts, or a class for expanded clones, and some rows have none.

d_call	clone_size	v_call	j_call	cdr3_nt	cdr3_aa
TRBD1	many	TRBV27	TRBJ1-1	TGTGCCAGCGGGACAGGATCGGACACTGAAGCTTTCTTT	CASGTGSDTEAFF
TRBD1	many	TRBV10-2	TRBJ2-7	TGCGCCAGCAGCCTCGGGACAGGGGGCTGGTACGAGCAGTACTTC	CASSLGTGGWYEQYF
.	medium-sized	TRBV7-9	TRBJ2-7	TGTGCCAGCAGCCTCCTGACGGCCTACGAGCAGTACTTC	CASSLLTAYEQYF
TRBD1	many	TRBV10-3	TRBJ1-2	TGTGCCATCAGTGAGTCCGACAGGGAGTTGACCTTC	CAISESDRELTF
.	many	TRBV7-2	TRBJ1-1	TGTGCCAGCAGCCTAAGGACAGTAATGAACACTGAAGCTTTCTTT	CASSLRTVMNTEAFF
.	many	TRBV20-1	TRBJ2-1	TGCAGTGCTAGAGCCCGGACTCCCTCATACAATGAGCAGTTCTTC	CSARARTPSYNEQFF
TRBD2	many	TRBV11-2	TRBJ2-3	TGTGCCAGCAGGTCACGGGGTAGCGGGAACGCAGATACGCAGTATTTT	CASRSRGSGNADTQYF
.	many	TRBV20-1	TRBJ1-5	TGCAGTGCTAGGAAAGGGGTAGGGCCCCAGCATTTT	CSARKGVGPQHF
.	many	TRBV25-1	TRBJ2-2	TGTGCCAGCAGTTCGTCCAACACCGGGGAGCTGTTTTTT	CASSSSNTGELFF
.	many	TRBV10-3	TRBJ2-7	TGTGCCATCAGTGAGTCGGACAGCATCGAGCAGTACTTC	CAISESDSIEQYF
.	many	TRBV4-2	TRBJ2-6	TGTGCCAGCAGCCCAGGGGACGTATCCTTAGGGGGGGCCAACGTCCTGACTTTC	CASSPGDVSLGGANVLTF
.	many	TRBV12-3/TRBV12-4	TRBJ2-7	TGTGCCAGCAGTTTCGTGGGGAACCTATACGAGCAGTACTTC	CASSFVGNLYEQYF
TRBD2	many	TRBV13	TRBJ2-1	TGTGCCAGCAGACTAGCGGGAGGGCCTCGGGAGCAGTTCTTC	CASRLAGGPREQFF
TRBD2	many	TRBV7-9	TRBJ2-1	TGTGCCAGCAGCACCCGGGGGGGACATTTGGCGGGTGAGTTCTTC	CASSTRGGHLAGEFF
.	.	TRBV6-2/TRBV6-3	TRBJ1-1	TGTGCCAGCAGTTATCGGGTCGCTCGGCCCGGAGTACCCATCAACTACGGAGTGAACACTGAAGCTTTCTTT	CASSYRVARPGVPINYGVNTEAFF